What follows is one TCR beta chain and its context. The antigen remains undetermined. Between the trimmed V and J ends, which lost 3 bases and 0 bases, there was a span of 6 bases. Per germline, CDR1 LNHDA and CDR2 SQIVND (reference sequence). This CDR3 has 14 residues. This sample stems from a study of identifying expanded T cells in peripheral blood. Findings and caveats of the study: Across healthy donors, higher total template counts meant significantly greater approximately two-week count variance. Over about two and four weeks, about 16 and 20 clones changed, versus approximately 1.1 between replicates.

The method was immunoSEQ multiplex PCR; TCRdb's version includes in-frame clones alone and lacks a portion of them. The sample has roughly 100,000 clones, 88% seen once. The material sequenced was blood. This TCR came from a person aged 18 to 75 in good health. The V call is TRBV19, the J call TRBJ1-3; D is undetermined. DNA of the CDR3: TGTGCCAGTAGTATGAGAGGCTCTGGAAACACCATATATTTT. Protein product: CASSMRGSGNTIYF. Together with reference TRBV19 and TRBJ1-3, the CDR3 gives the full variable domain: DGGITQSPKYLFRKEGQNVTLSCEQNLNHDAMYWYRQDPGQGLRLIYYSQIVNDFQKGDIAEGYSVSREKKESFPLTVTSAQKNPTAFYLCASSMRGSGNTIYFGEGSWLTVV.